The rows below give T cell receptor beta chains drawn from one sample of a study of blood T cell repertoires in COVID-19. The assay was immunoSEQ multiplex PCR, and TCRdb's table has in-frame clones only and misses some. The data hold a few hundred thousand clones, with 87% observed a single time. Sequencing was performed on PBMCs or T cells enriched from blood (not recorded which). The receptors derive from a woman aged 30 to 39 who had recovered from COVID-19. CDR3s include the opening cysteine and the closing phenylalanine or tryptophan. D genes are given only for firm matches. Size is omitted from some rows. Given values are once, few, many or a class for expanded clones.

D: TRBD1
size: -
V: TRBV7-2
J: TRBJ2-4
DNA: TGTGCCAGCAGCTTTGAGGGACAGGGCGCCAAAAACATTCAGTACTTC
CDR3: CASSFEGQGAKNIQYF

D: TRBD1
size: -
V: TRBV6-6
J: TRBJ1-1
DNA: TGTGCCAGCAGCGAGGGACAGCTGAACACTGAAGCTTTCTTT
CDR3: CASSEGQLNTEAFF

D: -
size: -
V: TRBV18
J: TRBJ1-1
DNA: TGTGCCAGCTCACCAACCAGGGCAAACACTGAAGCTTTCTTT
CDR3: CASSPTRANTEAFF

D: TRBD1
size: -
V: TRBV2
J: TRBJ2-5
DNA: TGTGCCAGCAGTAAGGGGGCCAGGGGAATAGAGACCCAGTACTTC
CDR3: CASSKGARGIETQYF

D: -
size: -
V: TRBV11-2
J: TRBJ2-7
DNA: TGTGCCAGCAGCTTAAGACGGGGACACTCCTACGAGCAGTACTTC
CDR3: CASSLRRGHSYEQYF

D: -
size: -
V: TRBV14
J: TRBJ2-2
DNA: TGTGCCAGCAGCCGAGGAGGGCGCTTAGACACCGGGGAGCTGTTTTTT
CDR3: CASSRGGRLDTGELFF

D: -
size: -
V: TRBV6-1
J: TRBJ2-2
DNA: TGTGCCAGCAGTGAAAGAATCGGTCTCACCGGGGAGCTGTTTTTT
CDR3: CASSERIGLTGELFF

D: -
size: -
V: TRBV6-5
J: TRBJ1-1
DNA: TGTGCCAGCAGTTACGCCCCGGCTACGGGGACTGAAGCTTTCTTT
CDR3: CASSYAPATGTEAFF

D: -
size: -
V: TRBV4-1
J: TRBJ1-1
DNA: TGCGCCAGCAGCCTGGACAGAAACACTGAAGCTTTCTTT
CDR3: CASSLDRNTEAFF

D: -
size: -
V: TRBV24-1
J: TRBJ1-5
DNA: TGTGCCACCAGTGCCCGGGGGGGCCAACCCCAGCATTTT
CDR3: CATSARGGQPQHF

D: -
size: once
V: TRBV10-1
J: TRBJ1-1
DNA: TGCGCCAGCAGCTCAGGATTGAACACTGAAGCTTTCTTT
CDR3: CASSSGLNTEAFF

D: -
size: -
V: TRBV12-5
J: TRBJ1-1
DNA: TGTGCTAGTGGTTTCGGCAGGGCGAACACTGAAGCTTTCTTT
CDR3: CASGFGRANTEAFF

D: -
size: once
V: TRBV7-6
J: TRBJ1-1
DNA: TGTGCCAGCAGCTTAGTACTCGTCAGGGAGAACACTGAAGCTTTCTTT
CDR3: CASSLVLVRENTEAFF

D: TRBD1
size: -
V: TRBV5-8
J: TRBJ1-2
DNA: TGTGCCAGCAGCTTGGCCGGGACAGTCTATGGCTACACCTTC
CDR3: CASSLAGTVYGYTF

D: -
size: -
V: TRBV6-5
J: TRBJ2-7
DNA: TGTGCCAGCAGCACCAGGGTCCACGAGCAGTACTTC
CDR3: CASSTRVHEQYF

D: -
size: -
V: TRBV6-6
J: TRBJ1-1
DNA: TGTGCCAGCAGTTACAGCGGGGCCGCGAATTTCTTT
CDR3: CASSYSGAANFF

D: -
size: once
V: TRBV27
J: TRBJ1-4
DNA: TGTGCCAGCAGTTTAAAGCGTGTTCGGGAAAAACTGTTTTTT
CDR3: CASSLKRVREKLFF

D: -
size: -
V: TRBV6-2/TRBV6-3
J: TRBJ1-1
DNA: TGTGCCAGCAGCCGGGGAGGGACAATGAACACTGAAGCTTTCTTT
CDR3: CASSRGGTMNTEAFF

D: -
size: -
V: TRBV6-5
J: TRBJ2-3
DNA: TGTGCCGCCCGTGGTCCGTCCCTCAAGGGGGATACGCAGTATTTT
CDR3: CAARGPSLKGDTQYF

D: -
size: once
V: TRBV5-1
J: TRBJ2-2
DNA: TGCGCCAGCAGCCCCGGACAGACTTCAACCGGGGAGCTGTTTTTT
CDR3: CASSPGQTSTGELFF

D: -
size: -
V: TRBV4-3
J: TRBJ1-1
DNA: TGCGCCAGCAGCCAAGATCCGTGGGGGGGGTTCACTGAAGCTTTCTTT
CDR3: CASSQDPWGGFTEAFF

D: TRBD1
size: -
V: TRBV9
J: TRBJ1-2
DNA: TGTGCCAGCAGCGTAGGGCAGGGGGCTTATGGCTACACCTTC
CDR3: CASSVGQGAYGYTF

D: -
size: -
V: TRBV19
J: TRBJ2-7
DNA: TGTGCCAGTAGTATTGGTGGGGGGACCGGCGAGCAGTACTTC
CDR3: CASSIGGGTGEQYF

D: TRBD1
size: -
V: TRBV19
J: TRBJ1-5
DNA: TGTGCCAGTAGCCCCCGGACAGGCGGTAGCGGCAATCAGCCCCAGCATTTT
CDR3: CASSPRTGGSGNQPQHF

D: TRBD1
size: once
V: TRBV9
J: TRBJ1-6
DNA: TGTGCCAGCAGCACATCGGACAGGTCGGGATCAACCCTCCACTTT
CDR3: CASSTSDRSGSTLHF

D: TRBD1
size: -
V: TRBV9
J: TRBJ1-4
DNA: TGTGCCAGCAGCGTAGAGGGGGCTCCTAATGAAAAACTGTTTTTT
CDR3: CASSVEGAPNEKLFF

D: TRBD1
size: -
V: TRBV15
J: TRBJ1-6
DNA: TGTGCCACCAGCAGAGATTCCCCAGGGTTCAGGGGGCCTATTTCACCCCTCCACTTT
CDR3: CATSRDSPGFRGPISPLHF

D: -
size: -
V: TRBV7-2
J: TRBJ1-3
DNA: TGTGCCAGCAGTCACTCTGGAAACACCATATATTTT
CDR3: CASSHSGNTIYF

D: -
size: -
V: TRBV30
J: TRBJ1-6
DNA: TGTGCCTGGAGTACGACTCGGACGCGGGGCTCACCCCTCCACTTT
CDR3: CAWSTTRTRGSPLHF

D: -
size: -
V: TRBV10-3
J: TRBJ1-1
DNA: TGTGCCATCAGTGAGTCTCGGGGGGAAGCTTTCTTT
CDR3: CAISESRGEAFF

D: TRBD1
size: -
V: TRBV7-9
J: TRBJ1-4
DNA: TGTGCCAGCAGCTTAGGGGCAGGGGGAGAAAAACTGTTTTTT
CDR3: CASSLGAGGEKLFF

D: -
size: -
V: TRBV29-1
J: TRBJ1-1
DNA: TGCAGCGTTGAGCTTCGGGGGTTCGTCACTGAAGCTTTCTTT
CDR3: CSVELRGFVTEAFF

D: TRBD1
size: -
V: TRBV7-2
J: TRBJ1-5
DNA: TGTGCCAGCAGGTTACAGGGGGCAGGCAATCAGCCCCAGCATTTT
CDR3: CASRLQGAGNQPQHF

D: TRBD1
size: -
V: TRBV7-9
J: TRBJ1-3
DNA: TGTGCCAGCAGCCCACTCACAGGGGCAGCGTTTGGAAACACCATATATTTT
CDR3: CASSPLTGAAFGNTIYF

D: TRBD1
size: -
V: TRBV4-2
J: TRBJ1-2
DNA: TGTGCCAGCAGCCAGGGGACAGCGTATGGCTACACCTTC
CDR3: CASSQGTAYGYTF

D: -
size: -
V: TRBV18
J: TRBJ1-2
DNA: TGTGCCAGCTCATCAAACAGGGATGGCTACACCTTC
CDR3: CASSSNRDGYTF

D: TRBD2
size: -
V: TRBV6-5
J: TRBJ2-7
DNA: TGTGCCAGCAGTATGAGTAGCGGGGCCTCCTACGAGCAGTACTTC
CDR3: CASSMSSGASYEQYF

D: -
size: -
V: TRBV5-5
J: TRBJ2-1
DNA: TGTGCCAGCACCCCGACCCCAAGGCCCCTAAGCGACAATGAGCAGTTCTTC
CDR3: CASTPTPRPLSDNEQFF

D: TRBD2
size: -
V: TRBV4-3
J: TRBJ2-7
DNA: TGCGCCAGCAGCCGGCTAGCGGGGAGGGAGCAGTACTTC
CDR3: CASSRLAGREQYF